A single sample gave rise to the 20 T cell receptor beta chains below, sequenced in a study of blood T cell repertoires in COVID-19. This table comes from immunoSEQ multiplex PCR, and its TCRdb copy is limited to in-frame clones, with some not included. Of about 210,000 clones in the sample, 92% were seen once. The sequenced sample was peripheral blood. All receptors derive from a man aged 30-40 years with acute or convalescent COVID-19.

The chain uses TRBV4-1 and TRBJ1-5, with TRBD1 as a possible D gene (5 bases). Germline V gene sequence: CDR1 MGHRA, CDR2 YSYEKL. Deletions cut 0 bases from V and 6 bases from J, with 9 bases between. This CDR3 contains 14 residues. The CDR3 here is CASSQDWGLQPQHF. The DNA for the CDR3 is TGCGCCAGCAGCCAAGATTGGGGACTTCAGCCCCAGCATTTT.

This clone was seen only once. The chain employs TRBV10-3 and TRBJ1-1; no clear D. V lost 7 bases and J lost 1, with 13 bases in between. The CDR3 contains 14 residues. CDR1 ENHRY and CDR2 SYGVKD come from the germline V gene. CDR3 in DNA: TGTGCCATCAATAGCCTACCGGGGAACACTGAAGCTTTCTTT. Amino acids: CAINSLPGNTEAFF.

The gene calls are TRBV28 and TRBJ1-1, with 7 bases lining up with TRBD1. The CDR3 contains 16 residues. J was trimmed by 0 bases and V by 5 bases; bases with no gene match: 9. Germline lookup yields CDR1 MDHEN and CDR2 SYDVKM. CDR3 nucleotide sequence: TGTGCCAGCAGTGCCGGGACAGCCTCCGTGAACACTGAAGCTTTCTTT. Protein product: CASSAGTASVNTEAFF.

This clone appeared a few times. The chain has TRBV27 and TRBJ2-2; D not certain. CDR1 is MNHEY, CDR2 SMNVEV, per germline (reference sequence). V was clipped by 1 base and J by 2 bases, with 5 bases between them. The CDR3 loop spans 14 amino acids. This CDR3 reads CASSLFRNTGELFF. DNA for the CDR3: TGTGCCAGCAGTTTATTCAGAAACACCGGGGAGCTGTTTTTT.

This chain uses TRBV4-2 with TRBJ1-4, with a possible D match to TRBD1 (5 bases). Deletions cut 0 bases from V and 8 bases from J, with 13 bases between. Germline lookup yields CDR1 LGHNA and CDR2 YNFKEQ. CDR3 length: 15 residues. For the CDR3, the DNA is TGTGCCAGCAGCCAAGATCTACAGGATAACGAAAAACTGTTTTTT. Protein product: CASSQDLQDNEKLFF.

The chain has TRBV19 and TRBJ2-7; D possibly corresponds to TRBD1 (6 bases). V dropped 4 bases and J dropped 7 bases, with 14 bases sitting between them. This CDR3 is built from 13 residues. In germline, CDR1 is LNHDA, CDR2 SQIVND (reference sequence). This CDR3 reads CASSTGTTLEQYF. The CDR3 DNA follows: TGTGCCAGTAGTACAGGGACAACCCTAGAGCAGTACTTC.

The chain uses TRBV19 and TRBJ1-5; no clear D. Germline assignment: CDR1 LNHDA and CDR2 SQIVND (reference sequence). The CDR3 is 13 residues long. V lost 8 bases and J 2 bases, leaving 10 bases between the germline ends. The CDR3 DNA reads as TGTGCCAGTCAAGGGAGAGGCAATCAGCCCCAGCATTTT. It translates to CASQGRGNQPQHF.

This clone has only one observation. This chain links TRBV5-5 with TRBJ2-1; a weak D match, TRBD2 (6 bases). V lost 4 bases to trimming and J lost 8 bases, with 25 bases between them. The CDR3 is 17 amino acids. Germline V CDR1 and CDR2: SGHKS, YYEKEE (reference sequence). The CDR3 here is CASSPVSGLSFLDEQFF. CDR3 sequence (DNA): TGTGCCAGCAGCCCGGTTTCGGGACTGTCCTTTTTGGATGAGCAGTTCTTC.

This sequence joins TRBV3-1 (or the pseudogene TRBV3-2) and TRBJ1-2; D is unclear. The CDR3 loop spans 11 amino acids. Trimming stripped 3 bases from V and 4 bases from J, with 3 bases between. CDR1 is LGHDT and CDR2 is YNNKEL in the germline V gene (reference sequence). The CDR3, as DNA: TGTGCCAGCAGCCACGGCTATGGCTACACCTTC. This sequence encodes CASSHGYGYTF.

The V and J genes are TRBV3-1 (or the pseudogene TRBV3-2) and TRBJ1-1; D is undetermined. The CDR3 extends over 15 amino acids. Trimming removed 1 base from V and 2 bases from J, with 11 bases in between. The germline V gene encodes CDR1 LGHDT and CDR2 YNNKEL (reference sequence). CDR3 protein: CASSQGFEGNTEAFF. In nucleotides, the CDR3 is TGTGCCAGCAGCCAAGGATTCGAGGGTAACACTGAAGCTTTCTTT.

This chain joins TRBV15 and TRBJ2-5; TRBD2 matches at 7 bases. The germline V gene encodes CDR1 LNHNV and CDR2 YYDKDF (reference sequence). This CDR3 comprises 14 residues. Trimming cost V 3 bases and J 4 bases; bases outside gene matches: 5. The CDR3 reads CATSRGRLAETQYF. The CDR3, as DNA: TGTGCCACCAGCAGGGGAAGACTAGCAGAGACCCAGTACTTC.

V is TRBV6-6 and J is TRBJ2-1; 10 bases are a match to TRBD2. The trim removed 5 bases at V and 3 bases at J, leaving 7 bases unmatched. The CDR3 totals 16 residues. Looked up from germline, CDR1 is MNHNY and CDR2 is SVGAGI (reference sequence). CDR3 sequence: CASSDLLAGSYNEQFF. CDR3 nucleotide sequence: TGTGCCAGCAGTGACTTACTAGCGGGAAGCTACAATGAGCAGTTCTTC.

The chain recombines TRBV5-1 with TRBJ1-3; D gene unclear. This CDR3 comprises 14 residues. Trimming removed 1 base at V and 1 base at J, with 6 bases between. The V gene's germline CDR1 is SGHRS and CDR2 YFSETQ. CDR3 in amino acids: CASSLSISGNTIYF. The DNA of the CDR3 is TGCGCCAGCAGCTTGTCCATTTCTGGAAACACCATATATTTT.

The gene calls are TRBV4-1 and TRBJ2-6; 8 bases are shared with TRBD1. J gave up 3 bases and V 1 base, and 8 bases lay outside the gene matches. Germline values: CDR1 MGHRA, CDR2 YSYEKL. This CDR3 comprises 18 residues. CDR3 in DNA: TGCGCCAGCAGCCAAGGCCCAGGGGGCAAAGGTGGGGCCAACGTCCTGACTTTC. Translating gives CASSQGPGGKGGANVLTF.

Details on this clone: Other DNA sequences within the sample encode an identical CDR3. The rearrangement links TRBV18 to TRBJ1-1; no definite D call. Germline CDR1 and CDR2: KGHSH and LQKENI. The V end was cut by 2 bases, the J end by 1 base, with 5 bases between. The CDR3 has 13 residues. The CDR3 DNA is TGTGCCAGCTCACCAGGGCAGAACACTGAAGCTTTCTTT. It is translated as CASSPGQNTEAFF.

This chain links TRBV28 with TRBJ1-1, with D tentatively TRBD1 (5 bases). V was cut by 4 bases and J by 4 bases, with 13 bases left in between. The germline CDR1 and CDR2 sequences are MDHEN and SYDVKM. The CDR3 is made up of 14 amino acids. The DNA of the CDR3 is TGTGCCAGCAGTTCTACCCCTAGGGGCACTGAAGCTTTCTTT. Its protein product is CASSSTPRGTEAFF.

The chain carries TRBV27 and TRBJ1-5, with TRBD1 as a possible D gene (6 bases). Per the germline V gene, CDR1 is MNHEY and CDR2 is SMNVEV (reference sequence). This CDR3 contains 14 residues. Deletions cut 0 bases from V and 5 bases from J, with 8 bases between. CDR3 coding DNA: TGTGCCAGCAGTTTATCGGACAGATATCAGCCCCAGCATTTT. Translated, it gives CASSLSDRYQPQHF.

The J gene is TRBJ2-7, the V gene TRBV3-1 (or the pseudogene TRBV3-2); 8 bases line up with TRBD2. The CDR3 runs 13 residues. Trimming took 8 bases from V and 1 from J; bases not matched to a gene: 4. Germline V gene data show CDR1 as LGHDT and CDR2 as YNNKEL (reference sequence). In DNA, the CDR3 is TGTGCCAGCGGGACTAGGGGATCCTACGAGCAGTACTTC. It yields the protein CASGTRGSYEQYF.

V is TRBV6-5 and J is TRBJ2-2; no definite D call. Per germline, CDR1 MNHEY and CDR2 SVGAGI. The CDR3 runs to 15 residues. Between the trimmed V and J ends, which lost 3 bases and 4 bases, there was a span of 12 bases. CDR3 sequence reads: CASSYGSPATGELFF. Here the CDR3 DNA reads TGTGCCAGCAGTTATGGCTCCCCCGCCACCGGGGAGCTGTTTTTT.

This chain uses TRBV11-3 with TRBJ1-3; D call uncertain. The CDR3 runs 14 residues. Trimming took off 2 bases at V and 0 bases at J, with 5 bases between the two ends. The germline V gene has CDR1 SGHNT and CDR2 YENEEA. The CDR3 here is CASSLLHSGNTIYF. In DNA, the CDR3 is TGTGCCAGCAGCTTATTACACTCTGGAAACACCATATATTTT. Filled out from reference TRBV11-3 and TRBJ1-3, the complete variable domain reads EAGVVQSPRYKIIEKKQPVAFWCNPISGHNTLYWYLQNLGQGPELLIRYENEEAVDDSQLPKDRFSAERLKGVDSTLKIQPAELGDSAVYLCASSLLHSGNTIYFGEGSWLTVV.